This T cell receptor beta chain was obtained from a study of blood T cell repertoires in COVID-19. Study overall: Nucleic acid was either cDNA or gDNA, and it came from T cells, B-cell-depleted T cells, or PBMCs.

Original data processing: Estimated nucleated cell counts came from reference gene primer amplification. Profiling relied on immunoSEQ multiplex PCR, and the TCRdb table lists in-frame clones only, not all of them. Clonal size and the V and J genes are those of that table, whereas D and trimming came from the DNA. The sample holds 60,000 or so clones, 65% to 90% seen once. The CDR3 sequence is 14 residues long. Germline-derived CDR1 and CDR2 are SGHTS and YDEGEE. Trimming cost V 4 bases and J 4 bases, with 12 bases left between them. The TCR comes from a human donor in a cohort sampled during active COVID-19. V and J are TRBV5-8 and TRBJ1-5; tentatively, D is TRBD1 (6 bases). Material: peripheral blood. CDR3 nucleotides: TGTGCCAGCAGCCCCGGGACATGGAATCAGCCCCAGCATTTT. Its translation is CASSPGTWNQPQHF.